The present T cell receptor beta chain was sequenced within a study of cytomegalovirus exposure and HLA in healthy donors. As for the study in general: Membership in the Caucasian-associated ancestry cluster was found for about four fifths of approximately 430 genotyped donors. General observations from the study: A later analysis revealed that TCR association rates differed between HLA loci, peaking at DRB1 and bottoming out at HLA-C. In a later analysis, at a false discovery rate of 0.05, 16,951 TCR beta sequences matched HLA alleles.

Both 60 Vbeta primers and 13 Jbeta primers went into the PCR. Measured with immunoSEQ multiplex PCR; TCRdb has only the in-frame clones, and not every one. Among some 110,000 clones listed, around 86% were seen once. As for this clone: Its specificity is unknown.

The germline V gene has CDR1 SEHNR and CDR2 FQNEAQ (reference sequence). V lost 4 bases and J lost 5; bases outside the gene matches: 13. CDR3 length: 17 residues. Material: PBMCs. This TCR came from a man aged 25 to 40 in good health and CMV-seronegative. V is TRBV7-9 and J is TRBJ2-2, with 7 bases lining up with TRBD1. For the CDR3, the DNA is TGTGCCAGCAGCTACCAGCGTGAGGGGGCGCCGACCGGGGAGCTGTTTTTT. Protein: CASSYQREGAPTGELFF.